This T cell receptor beta chain was identified in a study of stem cell transplantation in POMP-related autoinflammatory disease. The germline V gene has CDR1 LNHNV and CDR2 YYDKDF (reference sequence). V lost 0 bases and J 4 bases, leaving 13 bases between the germline ends. The CDR3 has 17 amino acids. Here immunoSEQ multiplex PCR was the method, and the copy in TCRdb shows in-frame clones only, minus some. Altogether tens of thousands of clones are present, approximately 91% being singletons, with the ten largest covering 0.55% to 0.85%. The source was CD4+ T cells from PBMCs, collected after stem cell transplantation. The chain links TRBV15 to TRBJ2-6, with D tentatively TRBD1 (5 bases). This clonotype was obtained from a human patient with POMP-related autoinflammation and immune dysregulation (PRAID). Some T cells may be transferred from the graft donor. As DNA, the CDR3 is TGTGCCACCAGCAGAGATACATGGGGCGCGGGGGCCAACGTCCTGACTTTC. Protein product: CATSRDTWGAGANVLTF. The full variable domain, rest sourced from reference TRBV15 and TRBJ2-6, is DAMVIQNPRYQVTQFGKPVTLSCSQTLNHNVMYWYQQKSSQAPKLLFHYYDKDFNNEADTPDNFQSRRPNTSFCFLDIRSPGLGDTAMYLCATSRDTWGAGANVLTFGAGSRLTVL.